The 3 T cell receptor beta chains in this list originate from one sample, sequenced in a study of OX40 agonist ivuxolimab in advanced cancers. Repertoires were generated with immunoSEQ multiplex PCR, while TCRdb's copy carries only in-frame clones and drops some. The table records tens of thousands of clones, around 81% of them present only once. This specimen was CD4+ or CD8+ T cells sorted from blood, taken in a trial of the OX40 agonist ivuxolimab. The receptor source for this set is an adult with an advanced solid tumor such as melanoma, head and neck, liver or kidney cancer.

V is TRBV5-1 and J is TRBJ2-2; no reliable D call. CDR1 is SGHRS and CDR2 is YFSETQ in the germline V gene. The CDR3 is 14 amino acids. Between the trimmed V and J ends, which lost 8 bases and 7 bases, there was a span of 18 bases. This chain's CDR3 is CASNPGTWGGELFF. The DNA for the CDR3 is TGCGCCAGTAATCCGGGCACCTGGGGCGGGGAGCTGTTTTTT.

The CDR3 loop is CASSSGTTLGTGELFF. The CDR3 DNA is TGCGCCAGCAGCTCCGGGACAACTCTGGGAACCGGGGAGCTGTTTTTT. J is TRBJ2-2 and V is TRBV5-1; maybe TRBD1 (6 bases). V lost 3 bases to trimming and J lost 5 bases, with 17 bases between them. Germline V CDR1 and CDR2: SGHRS, YFSETQ. CDR3 length: 16 amino acids.

The chain couples TRBV28 to TRBJ2-7, with TRBD1 identical over 9 bases. Trimming took 5 bases from V and 2 from J; bases not matched to a gene: 4. Germline CDR1 reads MDHEN; CDR2 reads SYDVKM. The CDR3 spans 14 residues. This chain's CDR3 is CASSKGDRAYEQYF. As DNA, the CDR3 is TGTGCCAGCAGTAAGGGGGACAGGGCCTACGAGCAGTACTTC.